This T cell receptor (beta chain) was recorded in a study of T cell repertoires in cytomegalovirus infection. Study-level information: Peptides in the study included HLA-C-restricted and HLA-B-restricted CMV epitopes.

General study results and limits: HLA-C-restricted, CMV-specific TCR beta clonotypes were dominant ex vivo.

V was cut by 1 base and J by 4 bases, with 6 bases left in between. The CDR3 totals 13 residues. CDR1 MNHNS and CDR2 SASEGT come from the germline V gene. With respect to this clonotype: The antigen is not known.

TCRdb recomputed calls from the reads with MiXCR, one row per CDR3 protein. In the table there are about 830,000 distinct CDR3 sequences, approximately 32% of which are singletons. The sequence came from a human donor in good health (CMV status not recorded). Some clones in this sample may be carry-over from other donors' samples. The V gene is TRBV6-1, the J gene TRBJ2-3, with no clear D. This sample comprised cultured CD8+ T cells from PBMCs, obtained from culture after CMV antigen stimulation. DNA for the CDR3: TGTGCCAGCAGTGAAGTTCGGGCAGATACGCAGTATTTT. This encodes CASSEVRADTQYF.